The clone carrying this TCR beta chain was seen only a few times. These data come from a study of blood T cell repertoires in COVID-19. The wider study: The United States, Italy and Spain supplied acute and convalescent COVID-19 samples.

Those who participated ranged in age from roughly 18 to 89 years and resided in approximately 23 US areas. Either two negative PCRs, clearance, or symptom resolution qualified Cohort 3 donors as recovered. Clones were sequenced by immunoSEQ multiplex PCR, and TCRdb holds only the in-frame ones, with some missing. The sample gives about 370,000 clones, more than 80% of which show up once; 1% is in the top ten. V was trimmed by 1 base and J by 5 bases, leaving 5 bases between them. CDR3 length: 12 residues. Looked up from germline, CDR1 is LNHNV and CDR2 is YYDKDF (reference sequence). The TCR originated in a man between 18 and 35 years old who had recovered from COVID-19. Sample: PBMCs or T cells enriched from blood (not recorded which). This chain joins TRBV15 and TRBJ2-5; D call uncertain. In DNA, the CDR3 is TGTGCCACCAGCAGAGCCTTTGAGACCCAGTACTTC. Its protein is CATSRAFETQYF.